This TCR beta chain was obtained from a study of blood T cell repertoires in COVID-19. Study as a whole: Material from acute and convalescent COVID-19 was sourced from the United States, Italy and Spain. T cells, B-cell-depleted T cells, or PBMCs supplied cDNA or gDNA.

The repertoire was sequenced with immunoSEQ multiplex PCR; TCRdb's copy has only in-frame clones and lacks some. The sample yields about 160,000 clones, about 85% seen once. Enrolment of Seattle patients took place during active infection, and they were followed longitudinally. The clonotype comes from an older woman with COVID-19, enrolled during active disease. Sequencing used peripheral blood.

The CDR3 coding sequence is TGTGCCAGCTCCGCGACGAGAGGCGCCTACAATGAGCAGTTCTTC. Translation: CASSATRGAYNEQFF. This chain connects TRBV18 to TRBJ2-1; no definite D call. Trimming pared 6 bases from V and 2 bases from J, leaving 14 bases between. The germline CDR1 and CDR2 sequences are KGHSH and LQKENI. The CDR3 has 15 residues. The whole variable domain, filled in from reference TRBV18 and TRBJ2-1, reads NAGVMQNPRHLVRRRGQEARLRCSPMKGHSHVYWYRQLPEEGLKFMVYLQKENIIDESGMPKERFSAEFPKEGPSILRIQQVVRGDSAAYFCASSATRGAYNEQFFGPGTRLTVL.